The 23 T cell receptor beta chains listed next were all sequenced from one sample in a study of blood T cell repertoires in COVID-19. Sequencing was performed with immunoSEQ multiplex PCR; in TCRdb, only in-frame clones are kept and a portion is missing. The top ten clones hold about 7% of a sample with some 180,000 clones, over 80% of them seen once. The sequenced material came from peripheral blood. The source of these receptors is a woman aged 40 to 50 with COVID-19, enrolled during active disease.

V and J are TRBV28 and TRBJ1-5, with unresolved D. Between the trimmed V and J ends, which lost 9 bases and 2 bases, there was a span of 11 bases. Per the germline V gene, CDR1 is MDHEN and CDR2 is SYDVKM. This CDR3 comprises 13 residues. CDR3 bases: TGTGCCAGAAGAAACAGTGGCAATCAGCCCCAGCATTTT. It specifies CARRNSGNQPQHF.

The rearrangement links TRBV10-3 to TRBJ1-1, with D possibly TRBD1 on 5 matching bases. The V end was cut by 10 bases, the J end by 0 bases, with 21 bases between. CDR1 ENHRY and CDR2 SYGVKD come from the germline V gene. The CDR3 consists of 16 residues. The CDR3 protein is CATNDHYDSMNTEAFF. CDR3 sequence (DNA): TGTGCCACGAACGACCACTATGACAGCATGAACACTGAAGCTTTCTTT.

The chain links TRBV12-3 or TRBV12-4 to TRBJ1-1; the D gene is possibly TRBD1 (5 bases). The CDR3 totals 13 residues. V gave up 6 bases and J gave up 10 bases, with 18 bases separating them. The CDR3 DNA sequence: TGTGCCAGCAGCCCACAGGAGGGTTTGCGAGCTTTCTTT. It yields the protein CASSPQEGLRAFF.

The chain carries TRBV5-1 and TRBJ1-5; weak D call: TRBD1 (5 bases). Germline CDR1 and CDR2: SGHRS and YFSETQ. Trimming stripped 2 bases from V and 1 base from J, with 10 bases between. This CDR3 is 15 amino acids long. The DNA for the CDR3 is TGCGCCAGCAGCTTAGGGGTAGGCAGCAATCAGCCCCAGCATTTT. Its protein product is CASSLGVGSNQPQHF.

V gene TRBV7-9 combines with J gene TRBJ2-2; D possibly corresponds to TRBD1 (5 bases). V lost 5 bases, J lost 4 bases, and 11 bases lay in between. From germline, CDR1 is SEHNR and CDR2 FQNEAQ (reference sequence). The CDR3 runs to 14 residues. The CDR3 spells CASSARVGTGELFF. CDR3 DNA: TGTGCCAGCAGCGCCAGGGTTGGCACCGGGGAGCTGTTTTTT.

This chain joins TRBV7-9 and TRBJ2-7; the D is unclear. From germline, CDR1 is SEHNR and CDR2 FQNEAQ (reference sequence). Trimming removed 4 bases from V and 5 bases from J, with 9 bases in between. The CDR3 extends over 12 amino acids. CDR3 bases: TGTGCCAGCAGCTCCCAGGTCCACGAGCAGTACTTC. Translation gives CASSSQVHEQYF.

The chain couples TRBV28 to TRBJ2-5; 8 bases fit TRBD2. Germline V gene lookup returns CDR1 MDHEN and CDR2 SYDVKM. The V gene end was trimmed by 6 bases and the J gene end by 1 base; junction bases not matched to a gene: 22. CDR3 length equals 20 residues. CDR3 nucleotide sequence: TGTGCCAGCAGCCTCGGCCGGGGGGCGACAGCGGGAGATTTCCAAGAGACCCAGTACTTC. This translates into CASSLGRGATAGDFQETQYF.

V gene TRBV13 combines with J gene TRBJ1-1; 7 bases fit TRBD1. The CDR3 runs to 15 residues. Germline loops: CDR1 PRHDT, CDR2 FYEKMQ (reference sequence). V lost 0 bases, J lost 6 bases, and 7 bases stayed unmatched. This CDR3 is CASSLGTGSRSEAFF. In DNA, the CDR3 is TGTGCCAGCAGCTTAGGGACAGGGTCTCGATCTGAAGCTTTCTTT.

The chain uses TRBV10-3 and TRBJ1-4; 8 bases are a match to TRBD1. V lost 8 bases, J lost 3 bases, and 2 bases stayed unmatched. This CDR3 is built from 13 residues. Per the germline V gene, CDR1 is ENHRY and CDR2 is SYGVKD. This CDR3 is CAISDRANEKLFF. The CDR3 region has the DNA TGTGCCATCTCGGACAGGGCTAATGAAAAACTGTTTTTT.

This clone was picked up one time. The CDR3 DNA sequence: TGTGCCAGCAGGACAGGGAACATTCAGTACTTC. This translates into CASRTGNIQYF. The chain carries TRBV7-2 and TRBJ2-4, with 7 bases fitting TRBD1. Looked up from germline, CDR1 is SGHTA and CDR2 is FQGNSA. The CDR3 covers 11 residues. The ends lost 6 bases at V and 7 bases at J; junction bases unmatched: 0.

V is TRBV6-6 and J is TRBJ1-2, with TRBD1 as a possible D gene (6 bases). The CDR3 is 13 residues long. CDR1 and CDR2 (germline): MNHNY, SVGAGI (reference sequence). With 6 bases removed from V and 8 bases from J, the gap between germline ends came to 16 bases. The CDR3 nucleotides read TGTGCCAGCAGCCCAACCGGGACACCCGGCTACACCTTC. Its translation is CASSPTGTPGYTF.

This chain uses TRBV6-4 with TRBJ2-7; TRBD1 matches at 9 bases. Germline V CDR1 and CDR2: MRHNA, SNTAGT. This CDR3 has 15 amino acids. J lost 2 bases, V lost 2 bases, and 4 bases had no gene match. CDR3 bases: TGTGCCAGCAGTGACACCAGACAGGGGGCCTACGAGCAGTACTTC. Translation: CASSDTRQGAYEQYF.

The chain employs TRBV7-3 and TRBJ2-1; 8 bases fit TRBD2. Germline CDR1 and CDR2: SGHTA and FQGTGA. V shed 4 bases and J 7 bases; nucleotides not matched to a gene: 12. This CDR3 region has 16 residues. The CDR3 region has the DNA TGTGCCAGCAGCTACGGTGGAGCGGGAGCTGGGAATGAGCAGTTCTTC. It translates to CASSYGGAGAGNEQFF.

The rearrangement links TRBV28 to TRBJ1-5; 9 nucleotides line up with TRBD1. This CDR3 has 14 residues. V dropped 4 bases and J dropped 4; count of bases not matched to a gene: 2. Germline values: CDR1 MDHEN, CDR2 SYDVKM. CDR3 DNA: TGTGCCAGCAGTTCGACAGGGGGGAATCAGCCCCAGCATTTT. Residues: CASSSTGGNQPQHF.

The genes are TRBV19 and TRBJ1-4; TRBD1 matches at 7 bases. The CDR3 consists of 13 residues. With 8 bases clipped from V and 7 bases from J, the junction kept 7 bases outside the gene matches. Germline V gene lookup returns CDR1 LNHDA and CDR2 SQIVND (reference sequence). CDR3 nucleotides: TGTGCCAGTGAGGGGGCGCGGACTGAAAAACTGTTTTTT. It encodes CASEGARTEKLFF.

This clone showed up just once. The chain is built from TRBV4-1 and TRBJ1-3, with no clear D. The CDR3 is made up of 13 amino acids. V was trimmed by 2 bases and J by 2 bases, leaving 4 bases between them. The germline CDR1 and CDR2 sequences are MGHRA and YSYEKL. In DNA, the CDR3 is TGCGCCAGCAGCCAAACTACTGGAAACACCATATATTTT. This sequence encodes CASSQTTGNTIYF.

The CDR3: CASSLPRLAAIQYF. Here the CDR3 DNA reads TGTGCCAGCAGTTTACCCCGACTAGCAGCCATTCAGTACTTC. The V gene is TRBV28, the J gene TRBJ2-4; 7 nucleotides align to TRBD2. The CDR3 spans 14 residues. Germline V lookup: CDR1 MDHEN, CDR2 SYDVKM. Germline trimming cut 2 bases from V and 9 bases from J; bases unmatched to any gene: 7. The full variable domain, completed using reference TRBV28 and TRBJ2-4, is DVKVTQSSRYLVKRTGEKVFLECVQDMDHENMFWYRQDPGLGLRLIYFSYDVKMKEKGDIPEGYSVSREKKERFSLILESASTNQTSMYLCASSLPRLAAIQYFGAGTRLSVL.

V is TRBV7-9 and J is TRBJ2-3; a weak D match, TRBD2 (6 bases). Germline assignment: CDR1 SEHNR and CDR2 FQNEAQ (reference sequence). The CDR3 sequence is 15 residues long. The germline V and J ends were trimmed by 1 base and 1 base, with 9 bases remaining between them. The CDR3 nucleotides read TGTGCCAGCAGCTTAGTGACGGGAGGCACAGATACGCAGTATTTT. This translates into CASSLVTGGTDTQYF. The full variable domain, with the rest looked up from reference TRBV7-9 and TRBJ2-3, is DTGVSQNPRHKITKRGQNVTFRCDPISEHNRLYWYRQTLGQGPEFLTYFQNEAQLEKSRLLSDRFSAERPKGSFSTLEIQRTEQGDSAMYLCASSLVTGGTDTQYFGPGTRLTVL.

V gene TRBV27 combines with J gene TRBJ2-5, with 7 nucleotides matching TRBD1. The CDR3 loop spans 15 amino acids. V shed 6 bases, J shed 0 bases, and the junction held 7 bases outside the gene matches. Per germline, CDR1 MNHEY and CDR2 SMNVEV (reference sequence). CDR3 protein: CASSRQGQYQETQYF. The CDR3 nucleotides read TGTGCCAGCAGCCGACAGGGCCAGTACCAAGAGACCCAGTACTTC.

The chain combines TRBV7-9 with TRBJ1-2, with 12 bases aligning to TRBD1. Trimming removed 5 bases from V and 3 bases from J; junction bases left unmatched: 10. The CDR3 runs to 17 residues. CDR1 is SEHNR and CDR2 is FQNEAQ in the germline V gene (reference sequence). The CDR3 sequence is CASSLGTGGAEDYGYTF. The CDR3 bases are TGTGCCAGCAGCCTTGGGACAGGGGGCGCCGAAGACTATGGCTACACCTTC.

The rearrangement joins TRBV27 to TRBJ2-1; perhaps TRBD1 as D (6 bases). Trimming stripped 11 bases from V and 6 bases from J, with 17 bases between. CDR1 is MNHEY and CDR2 is SMNVEV in the germline V gene (reference sequence). CDR3 length: 13 residues. This CDR3 is CASRTRGSNEQFF. CDR3 in DNA: TGTGCCTCCAGGACGAGGGGGTCCAATGAGCAGTTCTTC.

This clone was seen only a few times. The V and J genes are TRBV27 and TRBJ1-5; 8 bases are a match to TRBD1. CDR1 is MNHEY and CDR2 is SMNVEV in the germline V gene (reference sequence). J gave up 3 bases and V 4 bases, and 5 bases lay outside the gene matches. This CDR3 has 15 amino acids. The CDR3 DNA reads as TGTGCCAGCAGTTCCTTGGACAGGGACAATCAGCCCCAGCATTTT. This sequence encodes CASSSLDRDNQPQHF.

The CDR3 region has the DNA TGTGCCAGCAGCCGCACGCGGGCCATTCCTGAAAAACTGTTTTTT. Its protein product is CASSRTRAIPEKLFF. This chain joins TRBV14 and TRBJ1-4; D call uncertain. The V end was cut by 4 bases, the J end by 7 bases, with 16 bases between. The CDR3 has 15 amino acids. CDR1 SGHDN and CDR2 FVKESK come from the germline V gene.